This TCR beta chain was found in a study of radiotherapy plus CTLA-4 blockade in lung cancer. Study in general: Patients showed objective responses in 15% to 20% of cases, and disease control was achieved by about 30%. Study observations and caveats: TCR clones originating in tumors grew in number in blood after radiotherapy plus ipilimumab.

Ipilimumab-mediated CTLA-4 blockade plus focal radiation was given to patients having chemo-refractory metastatic non-small-cell lung cancer. Measured with immunoSEQ multiplex PCR; TCRdb has only the in-frame clones, and not every one. This table has about 39,000 clones, about four fifths appearing once. As concerns this clone: Its antigen is undetermined.

Material: peripheral blood, obtained from a patient treated with radiotherapy plus ipilimumab. This clonotype was obtained from a human donor with non-small cell lung cancer that progressed on radiotherapy plus ipilimumab.

DNA for the CDR3: TGTGCCAGCAGTACACTAGCGGACGTCTACAATGAGCAGTTCTTC. The encoded protein is CASSTLADVYNEQFF. The chain employs TRBV2 and TRBJ2-1; 8 bases map to TRBD2. This CDR3 contains 15 residues. The V and J ends lost 5 bases and 3 bases, in that order; junction bases with no gene match: 6. The germline V gene has CDR1 SNHLY and CDR2 FYNNEI.